Shown below are 27 T cell receptor beta chains from a single sample sequenced in a study of cytomegalovirus exposure and HLA in healthy donors. Produced via immunoSEQ multiplex PCR; TCRdb's table is partial and in-frame only. The data contain some 130,000 clones, approximately 84% of them singletons. Material: PBMCs. The receptors stem from a man aged 25-45 years in good health and CMV-seropositive.

This clone has more than one count but fewer than ten. The chain employs TRBV7-9 and TRBJ2-7; a weak D match, TRBD1 (6 bases). The germline CDR1 and CDR2 sequences are SEHNR and FQNEAQ (reference sequence). Deletions cut 8 bases from V and 1 base from J, with 9 bases between. The CDR3 is 12 amino acids. The CDR3 loop reads CASRGGSYEQYF. CDR3 DNA: TGTGCCAGCCGAGGGGGATCCTACGAGCAGTACTTC.

As regards this clone: Other DNA sequences in this specimen translate into the identical CDR3. The chain combines TRBV7-2 with TRBJ1-1; D is perhaps TRBD1 (5 bases). Germline CDR1 is SGHTA and CDR2 is FQGNSA. Trimming removed 2 bases at V and 2 bases at J, with 9 bases between. The CDR3 sequence is 14 residues long. CDR3 nucleotides: TGTGCCAGCAGCTTACTCGGGGGAAACACTGAAGCTTTCTTT. It encodes CASSLLGGNTEAFF. The full variable domain, rest sourced from reference TRBV7-2 and TRBJ1-1, is GAGVSQSPSNKVTEKGKDVELRCDPISGHTALYWYRQSLGQGLEFLIYFQGNSAPDKSGLPSDRFSAERTGGSVSTLTIQRTQQEDSAVYLCASSLLGGNTEAFFGQGTRLTVV.

This clone was seen a handful of times. The chain employs TRBV19 and TRBJ1-1; D is perhaps TRBD1 (6 bases). CDR3 size: 14 residues. V gave up 7 bases and J gave up 0 bases, with 12 bases separating them. Germline loops: CDR1 LNHDA, CDR2 SQIVND (reference sequence). The CDR3 coding sequence is TGTGCCAGTACCCCCGGGGGGCTGAACACTGAAGCTTTCTTT. Translation gives CASTPGGLNTEAFF.

The V call is TRBV4-2, the J call TRBJ1-1, with no clear D. V lost 0 bases and J 1 base, leaving 6 bases between the germline ends. This CDR3 is built from 14 residues. Germline values: CDR1 LGHNA, CDR2 YNFKEQ. For the CDR3, the DNA is TGTGCCAGCAGCCAAGAAGCAGGGAACACTGAAGCTTTCTTT. Translating gives CASSQEAGNTEAFF.

CDR3 nucleotide sequence: TGTGCCAGCAGCTTTTCTCAGGGCCCCCATGGCTACACCTTC. Translation: CASSFSQGPHGYTF. The chain carries TRBV7-2 and TRBJ1-2; D perhaps matches TRBD1 (5 bases). The germline V and J ends were trimmed by 3 bases and 6 bases, with 14 bases remaining between them. Germline V gives CDR1 SGHTA, CDR2 FQGNSA. The CDR3 spans 14 residues.

This chain connects TRBV4-3 to TRBJ1-2; no firm D call. The germline V gene has CDR1 LGHNA and CDR2 YSLEER. The ends were cut back, 0 bases at V and 4 bases at J, with 9 bases in the middle. The CDR3 consists of 14 residues. The CDR3 DNA reads as TGCGCCAGCAGCCAAGATAGTGTTACCTATGGCTACACCTTC. This codes for CASSQDSVTYGYTF.

The chain carries TRBV30 and TRBJ1-1, with 9 bases identical to TRBD1. Germline CDR1 and CDR2: GTSNPN and SVGIG (reference sequence). The ends lost 4 bases at V and 1 base at J; junction bases unmatched: 4. This CDR3 spans 14 amino acids. CDR3 region: CAWNPTGGNTEAFF. For the CDR3, the DNA is TGTGCCTGGAACCCGACAGGGGGGAACACTGAAGCTTTCTTT.

This sequence joins TRBV11-2 and TRBJ2-1; 13 nucleotides agree with TRBD2. Germline loops: CDR1 SGHAT, CDR2 FQNNGV. CDR3 size: 18 residues. V dropped 5 bases and J dropped 2; count of bases not matched to a gene: 9. The CDR3 sequence: CASSIRTSGRFTYNEQFF. Written as DNA, the CDR3 is TGTGCCAGCAGCATCAGGACTAGCGGGAGATTTACCTACAATGAGCAGTTCTTC.

The chain joins TRBV5-1 to TRBJ2-5; 10 bases line up with TRBD2. J was trimmed by 0 bases and V by 2 bases; bases with no gene match: 1. Germline lookup yields CDR1 SGHRS and CDR2 YFSETQ. This CDR3 region has 15 residues. The chain's CDR3 is CASSFSGGNQETQYF. In DNA, the CDR3 is TGCGCCAGCAGCTTTAGCGGGGGGAACCAAGAGACCCAGTACTTC.

The DNA for the CDR3 is TGTGCCAGCAGCCAAGCCGGGACTAGCGTCACCGGGGAGCTGTTTTTT. Translation: CASSQAGTSVTGELFF. This chain links TRBV4-2 with TRBJ2-2, with TRBD2 matching over 10 bases. CDR1 LGHNA and CDR2 YNFKEQ come from the germline V gene. V gave up 1 base and J gave up 4 bases; unmatched junction bases: 3. The CDR3 sequence is 16 residues long.

The J gene is TRBJ1-6, the V gene TRBV5-1, with TRBD1 identical over 10 bases. J gave up 7 bases and V 4 bases, and 8 bases lay outside the gene matches. The germline V gene has CDR1 SGHRS and CDR2 YFSETQ. The CDR3 spans 16 residues. The CDR3 sequence: CASSPDGTGDNSPLHF. In DNA form, the CDR3 reads TGCGCCAGCAGCCCGGACGGGACAGGGGACAATTCACCCCTCCACTTT.

This clone has a handful of counts. The V and J genes are TRBV5-1 and TRBJ2-2; D is perhaps TRBD2 (6 bases). The CDR3 contains 14 residues. Trimming left V 4 bases short and J 7 bases short, with 14 bases between. Germline V gene sequence: CDR1 SGHRS, CDR2 YFSETQ. As DNA, the CDR3 is TGCGCCAGCAGCCTCGGGACTCAGGGCGGGGAGCTGTTTTTT. Amino acid sequence: CASSLGTQGGELFF.

The V gene is TRBV27, the J gene TRBJ2-1, with D maybe TRBD1 (6 bases). CDR1 is MNHEY and CDR2 is SMNVEV in the germline V gene (reference sequence). The CDR3 is 13 amino acids. V was shortened by 1 base and J by 9 bases, with 10 bases between the two germline ends. In nucleotides, the CDR3 is TGTGCCAGCAGTTTATACAGGGACACTGAGCAGTTCTTC. Encoded protein: CASSLYRDTEQFF.

The rearrangement links TRBV18 to TRBJ1-2; no definite D call. V was cut by 6 bases and J by 0 bases, with 11 bases left in between. The CDR3 loop spans 14 amino acids. Germline CDR1 and CDR2: KGHSH and LQKENI. CDR3 loop: CASSSSGANYGYTF. The CDR3 nucleotides read TGTGCCAGCTCCTCCTCAGGCGCTAACTATGGCTACACCTTC.

This chain's CDR3 is CASSFSGLEAFF. The CDR3 nucleotides are TGTGCCAGCAGCTTCTCAGGGCTTGAAGCTTTCTTT. This rearrangement joins TRBV13 to TRBJ1-1; TRBD1 might be the D (5 bases). Trimming took off 3 bases at V and 7 bases at J, with 9 bases between the two ends. The CDR3 loop spans 12 amino acids. The V gene's germline CDR1 is PRHDT and CDR2 FYEKMQ (reference sequence).

The chain links TRBV28 to TRBJ1-1; the D gene is possibly TRBD1 (6 bases). Germline CDR1 is MDHEN and CDR2 is SYDVKM. V dropped 6 bases and J dropped 0 bases, with 11 bases sitting between them. The CDR3 covers 14 residues. The CDR3 reads CASRDSRMNTEAFF. The CDR3, as DNA: TGTGCCAGCAGGGACAGTCGAATGAACACTGAAGCTTTCTTT.

The chain joins TRBV4-1 to TRBJ1-2; 12 bases line up with TRBD1. Germline trimming cut 4 bases from V and 5 bases from J; bases unmatched to any gene: 5. This CDR3 has 15 amino acids. Germline values: CDR1 MGHRA, CDR2 YSYEKL. The CDR3 spells CASSPGQGAGYGYTF. DNA of the CDR3: TGCGCCAGCAGCCCGGGACAGGGGGCAGGGTATGGCTACACCTTC.

The V gene is TRBV18, the J gene TRBJ1-3, with no clear D. The CDR3 length is 15 residues. The V gene lost 8 bases and the J gene lost 0 bases, with 14 bases spanning the gap. Germline V gene sequence: CDR1 KGHSH, CDR2 LQKENI. The CDR3 DNA reads TGTGCCAGCACCGACGGCCGCGGCTCTGGAAACACCATATATTTT. Encoded protein: CASTDGRGSGNTIYF. The entire variable domain, with the rest obtained from reference TRBV18 and TRBJ1-3, is as follows: NAGVMQNPRHLVRRRGQEARLRCSPMKGHSHVYWYRQLPEEGLKFMVYLQKENIIDESGMPKERFSAEFPKEGPSILRIQQVVRGDSAAYFCASTDGRGSGNTIYFGEGSWLTVV.

This clone was counted between two and nine times. The chain employs TRBV10-1 and TRBJ1-6, with TRBD1 matching 8 bases. Germline CDR1 reads WNHNN; CDR2 reads SYGVQD (reference sequence). This CDR3 is built from 13 residues. The trim removed 11 bases at V and 5 bases at J, leaving 5 bases unmatched. This chain's CDR3 is CARTGLHNSPLHF. In DNA form, the CDR3 reads TGCGCCCGGACAGGGTTACATAATTCACCCCTCCACTTT.

The chain is built from TRBV5-6 and TRBJ2-1; 10 positions agree with TRBD2. V trimming: 2 bases; J trimming: 7 bases; junction bases outside the gene matches: 9. In germline, CDR1 is SGHDT, CDR2 YYEEEE. There are 16 residues in the CDR3. CDR3 DNA sequence: TGTGCCAGCAGCTTAGGGCTAGCGGGAGTAGGGAATGAGCAGTTCTTC. This codes for CASSLGLAGVGNEQFF. Full variable domain (remainder filled in from reference TRBV5-6 and TRBJ2-1): DAGVTQSPTHLIKTRGQQVTLRCSPKSGHDTVSWYQQALGQGPQFIFQYYEEEERQRGNFPDRFSGHQFPNYSSELNVNALLLGDSALYLCASSLGLAGVGNEQFFGPGTRLTVL.

The V call is TRBV5-6, the J call TRBJ1-2; 7 nucleotides agree with TRBD1. Germline V gene data show CDR1 as SGHDT and CDR2 as YYEEEE. The CDR3 runs 14 residues. Trimming removed 0 bases from V and 4 bases from J; junction bases left unmatched: 3. CDR3 in DNA: TGTGCCAGCAGCTTGGACAGGGGCGGCTATGGCTACACCTTC. This translates into CASSLDRGGYGYTF.

The chain combines TRBV27 with TRBJ1-5; TRBD1 matches 8 bases. The length of the CDR3 is 15 residues. Germline CDR1 is MNHEY and CDR2 is SMNVEV (reference sequence). J was trimmed by 5 bases and V by 3 bases; bases with no gene match: 6. CDR3 nucleotide sequence: TGTGCCAGCAGTTTTCGGACAGGGAACGATCAGCCCCAGCATTTT. Translated, it gives CASSFRTGNDQPQHF.

The V and J genes are TRBV15 and TRBJ1-2; unclear D gene. The germline gives CDR1 LNHNV, CDR2 YYDKDF (reference sequence). This CDR3 has 14 residues. Trimming took 1 base from V and 0 from J, leaving 6 bases between them. CDR3 DNA: TGTGCCACCAGCAGAGGACACGCTAACTATGGCTACACCTTC. It yields the protein CATSRGHANYGYTF.

The chain links TRBV29-1 to TRBJ2-3, with a possible D match to TRBD2 (6 bases). The CDR3 has 13 amino acids. From germline, CDR1 is SQVTM and CDR2 ANQGSEA. Trimming shortened V by 4 bases and J by 6 bases, and 14 bases separated the two germline ends. The CDR3 bases are TGCAGCGTTGGGGAGGCCACCCTGGATACGCAGTATTTT. It yields the protein CSVGEATLDTQYF.

J is TRBJ2-7 and V is TRBV7-2; tentatively, D is TRBD2 (6 bases). Germline CDR1 and CDR2: SGHTA and FQGNSA. The CDR3 runs to 17 residues. V was cut by 4 bases and J by 3 bases, with 22 bases left in between. DNA for the CDR3: TGTGCCAGCAGCTGGGAGGTGGGAGCAGATCCCTACTACGAGCAGTACTTC. The encoded protein is CASSWEVGADPYYEQYF.

The chain links TRBV11-3 to TRBJ2-3, with D maybe TRBD2 (6 bases). Trimming cost V 1 base and J 4 bases, with 15 bases left between them. The CDR3 sequence is 16 residues long. Germline CDR1 and CDR2: SGHNT and YENEEA. The DNA for the CDR3 is TGTGCCAGCAGCTTAGGCCGGGACTTGCCCGCAGATACGCAGTATTTT. It encodes CASSLGRDLPADTQYF. Combining the CDR3 with reference TRBV11-3 and TRBJ2-3 gives the whole variable domain EAGVVQSPRYKIIEKKQPVAFWCNPISGHNTLYWYLQNLGQGPELLIRYENEEAVDDSQLPKDRFSAERLKGVDSTLKIQPAELGDSAVYLCASSLGRDLPADTQYFGPGTRLTVL.

This sequence joins TRBV4-1 and TRBJ2-1; D perhaps matches TRBD2 (6 bases). Trimming pared 4 bases from V and 2 bases from J, leaving 15 bases between. The length of the CDR3 is 16 residues. Germline loops: CDR1 MGHRA, CDR2 YSYEKL. The CDR3 loop reads CASSLPGRRPYNEQFF. CDR3 coding DNA: TGCGCCAGCAGCCTCCCAGGGAGGAGACCCTACAATGAGCAGTTCTTC.